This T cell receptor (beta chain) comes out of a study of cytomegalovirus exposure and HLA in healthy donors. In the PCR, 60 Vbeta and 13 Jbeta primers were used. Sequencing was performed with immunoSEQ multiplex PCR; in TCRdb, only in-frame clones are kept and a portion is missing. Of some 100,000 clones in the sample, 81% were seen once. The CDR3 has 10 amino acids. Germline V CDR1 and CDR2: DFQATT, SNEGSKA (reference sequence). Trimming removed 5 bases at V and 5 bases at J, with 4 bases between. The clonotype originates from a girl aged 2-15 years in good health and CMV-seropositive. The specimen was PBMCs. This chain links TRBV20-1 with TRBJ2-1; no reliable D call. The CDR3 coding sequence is TGCAGTGCTTTAGACAATGAGCAGTTCTTC. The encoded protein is CSALDNEQFF.